The sample holds a few counts of the clone carrying this TCR beta chain. Its antigen is unidentified. TCRB transcripts that were expressed got sequenced, as all of the isolated RNA had been reverse transcribed. The table came from immunoSEQ multiplex PCR; TCRdb's copy has only in-frame clones and leaves some out. The sample consists of about 340,000 clones, approximately 10% of them appearing once. These data originate in a study of beta chain features in type 1 diabetes. Study-level points and caveats: TCRB CDR3 length was moderately but significantly reduced in all four CD4+ subsets of Type 1 diabetes patients.

Germline CDR1 SGDLS, CDR2 YYNGEE. The CDR3 runs to 17 residues. Trimming pared 4 bases from V and 1 base from J, leaving 19 bases between. This chain links TRBV9 with TRBJ2-3; possible D gene TRBD2, 6 bases. The clonotype was recovered from a man aged 25-45 years with type 1 diabetes. Material: central memory CD4+ T cells from blood. DNA of the CDR3: TGTGCCAGCAGCCCACGAGCGAGGGACTCACGCACAGATACGCAGTATTTT. Amino acid sequence: CASSPRARDSRTDTQYF.